This T cell receptor (beta chain) was obtained from a study of vaccination and CD4 T cells after COVID-19. Study-level background: Cells received overlapping spike peptides from SARS-CoV-2, HCoV-NL63, HCoV-OC43 and HCoV-229E as stimulation. A CEFX pool, an HIV-1 Nef pool, or else no peptide went into the control cultures.

Once obtained from cultured CD4+ T cells, the DNA was sequenced using the Oncomine TCR Beta short-read assay. Using the QIAamp micro DNA kit, genomic DNA was extracted from the CD4+ T cells that had been cultured. Each CDR3 protein is one row after TCRdb ran MiXCR on the PCR reads. Of 20,000 to 25,000 distinct CDR3 sequences listed, 30% were seen once; the top ten hold approximately 3%. This clonotype has only a few counts. The antigen is not known. Deletions cut 0 bases from V and 2 bases from J, with 7 bases between. Germline V lookup: CDR1 DFQATT, CDR2 SNEGSKA (reference sequence). This CDR3 is 13 amino acids long. The time point denotes: late sampling 161 to 241 days after vaccination in a few convalescent patients. Treatment reported: approximately 11-day PBMC culture with coronavirus spike peptide pools or control peptides (ViraFEST assay).

The input for sequencing was CD4+ T cells from blood, cultured in vitro, taken about 7 months after SARS-CoV-2 vaccination. This TCR derives from a human donor who had recovered from COVID-19. V usage is TRBV20-1 and J usage is TRBJ1-2; D is uncertain. The CDR3 nucleotides are TGCAGTGCTAGAGAGGAGAGGAACTATGGCTACACCTTC. Amino acids: CSAREERNYGYTF.